A selection of T cell receptor beta chains follows, all from one sample in a study of CD8 T cells in ankylosing spondylitis. One entry per CDR3 protein, called by TCRdb with MiXCR from the 5' RACE reads. The sample holds some 40,000 distinct CDR3 sequences; over 2.5% are singletons and the top ten take approximately 3%. The sequenced sample consisted of blood, either unsorted or a sorted T cell fraction (not recorded which). The source is a male donor with ankylosing spondylitis or in good health (not recorded which). The CDR3 runs from the conserved cysteine through the conserved F or W. The D gene is left open where the match is weak.

>TRBV9|.
CASSVAGRANTGELFF
>TRBV9|TRBD1
CASSAGQGAGQPQHF
>TRBV9|TRBD2
CASSITSGRTETQYF
>TRBV9|TRBD2
CASSTGLAGDTQYF
>TRBV9|TRBD1
CASSPGQAFNQPQHF
>TRBV9|.
CASSAETAINEQFF
>TRBV9|.
CASSPKWAPQETQYF
>TRBV9|TRBD2
CASSVGTTMGNEQFF
>TRBV9|TRBD1
CASSATTGGQIAKNIQYF
>TRBV9|TRBD2
CASSVGGGGGNNEQFF
>TRBV9|.
CASSPLTAGMGTNYGYTF
>TRBV9|TRBD1
CASSVSQGALGANVLTF
>TRBV9|TRBD1
CASSVAFGTGENHEQFF
>TRBV9|TRBD1
CASSDRQGGYNEQFF
>TRBV9|TRBD1
CASSQPGGDTQYF
>TRBV9|TRBD2
CASSVAASGATDTQYF
>TRBV9|TRBD2
CASSAHIRGDIQYF
>TRBV9|.
CASSVAWLSNTGELFF
>TRBV9|.
CASSVGAGRDTGELFF
>TRBV9|TRBD1
CASSVGTGDRETQYF
>TRBV9|.
CASSVESSTDTQYF
>TRBV9|TRBD1
CASKKTGGSEAFF
>TRBV9|TRBD2
CASSVSGRSTGELFF
>TRBV9|.
CASSPDPGEQFF
>TRBV9|TRBD1
CASRRGQGTGNTIYF
>TRBV9|.
CASSVGPGAANTGELFF